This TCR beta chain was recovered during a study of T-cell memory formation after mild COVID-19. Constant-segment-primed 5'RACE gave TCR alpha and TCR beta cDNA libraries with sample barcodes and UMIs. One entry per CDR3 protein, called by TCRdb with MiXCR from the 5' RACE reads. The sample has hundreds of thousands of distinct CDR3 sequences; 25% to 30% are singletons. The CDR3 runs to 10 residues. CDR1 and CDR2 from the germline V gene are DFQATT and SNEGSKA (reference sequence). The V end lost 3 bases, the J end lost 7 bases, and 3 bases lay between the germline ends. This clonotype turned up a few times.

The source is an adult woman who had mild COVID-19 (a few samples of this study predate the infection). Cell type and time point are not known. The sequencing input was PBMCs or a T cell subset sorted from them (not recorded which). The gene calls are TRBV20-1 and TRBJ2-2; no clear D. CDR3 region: CSASYGELFF. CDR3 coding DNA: TGCAGTGCTAGTTACGGGGAGCTGTTTTTT.